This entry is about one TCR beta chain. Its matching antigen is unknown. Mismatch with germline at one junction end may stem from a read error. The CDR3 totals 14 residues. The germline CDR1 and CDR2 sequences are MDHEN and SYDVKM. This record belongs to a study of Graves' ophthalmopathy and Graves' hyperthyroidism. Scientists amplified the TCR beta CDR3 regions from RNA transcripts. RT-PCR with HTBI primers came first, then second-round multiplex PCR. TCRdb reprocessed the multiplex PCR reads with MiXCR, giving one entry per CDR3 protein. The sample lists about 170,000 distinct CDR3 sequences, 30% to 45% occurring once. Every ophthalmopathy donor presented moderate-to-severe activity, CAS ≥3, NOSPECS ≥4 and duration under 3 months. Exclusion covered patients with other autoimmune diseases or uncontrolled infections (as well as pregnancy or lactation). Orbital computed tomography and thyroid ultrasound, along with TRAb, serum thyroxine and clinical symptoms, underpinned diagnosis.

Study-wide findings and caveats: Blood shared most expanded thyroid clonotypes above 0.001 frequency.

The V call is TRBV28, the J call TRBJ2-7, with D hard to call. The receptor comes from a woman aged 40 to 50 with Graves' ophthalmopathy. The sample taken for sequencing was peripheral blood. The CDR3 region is CATSLEGIRYEQYF. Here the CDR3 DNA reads TGTGCCACCAGTTTAGAAGGGATTCGGTACGAGCAGTACTTC.